This T cell receptor beta chain was captured in a study of blood T cell repertoires in COVID-19. Study background: The samples span acute and convalescent COVID-19 from the United States, Italy and Spain. T cells, B-cell-depleted T cells, or PBMCs supplied cDNA or gDNA.

A note on this clone: Other DNA sequences in this sample translate to the same CDR3.

In the study's own analysis: Amplified reference gene primers provided the basis for estimating nucleated cell counts. Using immunoSEQ multiplex PCR, the repertoire was profiled, and TCRdb retains in-frame clones only, with some absent. V and J calls and clone size follow that table, whereas D and trimming were derived from the DNA. The sample gives 150,000 to 200,000 clones, around four fifths of which show up once; 10% to 15% is in the top ten. The CDR3 runs to 15 residues. CDR1 and CDR2 from the germline V gene are SGHRS and YFSETQ. With V trimmed by 3 bases and J by 2 bases, 7 bases remained unmatched.

The V call is TRBV5-1, the J call TRBJ2-5, with TRBD1 identical over 7 bases. The sample comprised PBMCs or T cells enriched from blood (not recorded which). This sequence was found in a woman aged 55 to 70 who had recovered from COVID-19. CDR3 amino acids: CASSSGPGQQETQYF. The CDR3 DNA reads TGCGCCAGCAGCTCGGGGCCGGGACAGCAAGAGACCCAGTACTTC.